These 21 T cell receptor beta chains were all obtained from the same sample, sequenced in a study of beta chain features in type 1 diabetes. Overall study results and limits: In every one of the four CD4+ subsets, TCRB CDR3s were moderately but significantly shorter in Type 1 diabetes patients.

Expressed TCRB transcripts were sequenced, since all the RNA that had been isolated was reverse transcribed. Clones were read by immunoSEQ multiplex PCR, and TCRdb kept only the in-frame ones, dropping some. The sample yields more than 95,000 clones, approximately 30% seen once. For these TCRs, the target antigens are not known. Sequenced: central memory CD4+ T cells from blood. These receptors were taken from a woman under 30 with type 1 diabetes.

The chain recombines TRBV4-2 with TRBJ1-5; perhaps TRBD1 as D (5 bases). Looked up from germline, CDR1 is LGHNA and CDR2 is YNFKEQ. The CDR3 is 14 residues long. The V gene lost 2 bases and the J gene lost 7 bases, with 12 bases spanning the gap. CDR3 nucleotide sequence: TGTGCCAGCAGCCAACAGGCGGGGGAACAGCCCCAGCATTTT. Amino acids: CASSQQAGEQPQHF.

On this clone itself: Compared with germline, one end of the junction differs, possibly owing to a read error. The chain links TRBV28 to TRBJ2-3; TRBD2 agrees at 7 bases. Germline V gene data show CDR1 as MDHEN and CDR2 as SYDVKM. CDR3 length: 15 residues. This chain's CDR3 is CAGSFISGSTDTQYF. CDR3 DNA: TGTGCCGGCAGTTTCATTAGCGGGAGCACAGATACGCAGTATTTT.

The chain recombines TRBV18 with TRBJ2-3; TRBD2 agrees at 9 bases. CDR1 and CDR2 (germline): KGHSH, LQKENI. The CDR3 spans 20 residues. V shed 3 bases and J 2 bases; nucleotides not matched to a gene: 18. This CDR3 is CASSPTSVAGGPSNTDTQYF. The CDR3 region has the DNA TGTGCCAGCTCACCTACCAGCGTGGCGGGAGGGCCCTCGAACACAGATACGCAGTATTTT.

The V gene is TRBV5-4, the J gene TRBJ2-5; maybe TRBD1 (6 bases). This CDR3 comprises 14 residues. Trimming cost V 4 bases and J 1 base, with 11 bases left between them. Germline loops: CDR1 SGHNT, CDR2 YYREEE (reference sequence). The CDR3 sequence: CASSQGGSQETQYF. The CDR3, as DNA: TGTGCCAGCAGCCAAGGGGGATCCCAAGAGACCCAGTACTTC.

V and J are TRBV6-5 and TRBJ2-3; 9 bases match TRBD1. V trimming: 4 bases; J trimming: 4 bases; junction bases outside the gene matches: 6. The CDR3 has 15 amino acids. CDR1 and CDR2 (germline): MNHEY, SVGAGI. The CDR3 region is CASSSHRGQADTQYF. The CDR3 nucleotides are TGTGCCAGCAGTTCCCACAGGGGGCAGGCAGATACGCAGTATTTT.

This sequence joins TRBV5-1 and TRBJ2-6; TRBD1 might be the D (5 bases). The CDR3 loop spans 17 amino acids. V lost 1 base and J lost 0, with 11 bases in between. Looked up from germline, CDR1 is SGHRS and CDR2 is YFSETQ. The CDR3 DNA follows: TGCGCCAGCAGCTTGCCAGGGTCCTCCTCTGGGGCCAACGTCCTGACTTTC. As protein: CASSLPGSSSGANVLTF.

V and J are TRBV15 and TRBJ2-6; D is unclear. This CDR3 is built from 15 residues. The germline CDR1 and CDR2 sequences are LNHNV and YYDKDF (reference sequence). The V gene lost 3 bases and the J gene lost 3 bases, with 9 bases spanning the gap. The CDR3 reads CATSRQTGGANVLTF. DNA for the CDR3: TGTGCCACCAGCAGGCAAACGGGTGGGGCCAACGTCCTGACTTTC.

V and J are TRBV29-1 and TRBJ2-4, with D tentatively TRBD1 (5 bases). Germline loops: CDR1 SQVTM, CDR2 ANQGSEA. The V end lost 8 bases, the J end lost 5 bases, and 13 bases lay between the germline ends. The CDR3 sequence is 12 residues long. The CDR3 sequence is CSYNGAENIQYF. The CDR3 bases are TGCAGCTATAATGGGGCAGAAAACATTCAGTACTTC. Looking up the rest from reference TRBV29-1 and TRBJ2-4 gives the full variable domain: SAVISQKPSRDICQRGTSLTIQCQVDSQVTMMFWYRQQPGQSLTLIATANQGSEATYESGFVIDKFPISRPNLTFSTLTVSNMSPEDSSIYLCSYNGAENIQYFGAGTRLSVL.

The rearrangement uses TRBV7-8 and TRBJ1-5, with D perhaps TRBD1 (6 bases). Germline V CDR1 and CDR2: SGHVS, FQNEAQ. The CDR3 sequence is 16 residues long. The ends were cut back, 5 bases at V and 3 bases at J, with 17 bases in the middle. CDR3 sequence reads: CASSVAATGANQPQHF. CDR3 nucleotide sequence: TGTGCCAGCAGCGTTGCAGCGACAGGTGCCAATCAGCCCCAGCATTTT.

In its sample, this clone was seen a few times. The chain carries TRBV5-4 and TRBJ2-7; D is possibly TRBD2 (6 bases). Deletions cut 1 base from V and 0 bases from J, with 11 bases between. The CDR3 has 15 residues. Per germline, CDR1 SGHNT and CDR2 YYREEE (reference sequence). The CDR3 bases are TGTGCCAGCAGCTTGAATGGCGGGACCTCCTACGAGCAGTACTTC. Amino acid sequence: CASSLNGGTSYEQYF.

CDR3 in DNA: TGCGCCAGCAGCCCCCAGAGGGCTGGCATGGGCTACGAGCAGTACTTC. Translating gives CASSPQRAGMGYEQYF. The rearrangement links TRBV4-1 to TRBJ2-7; perhaps TRBD2 as D (5 bases). V lost 4 bases to trimming and J lost 3 bases, with 19 bases between them. The CDR3 runs to 16 residues. CDR1 and CDR2 (germline): MGHRA, YSYEKL.

This clone came up a few times. The chain uses TRBV5-4 and TRBJ2-1; TRBD1 might be the D (5 bases). Germline assignment: CDR1 SGHNT and CDR2 YYREEE (reference sequence). The CDR3 sequence is 14 residues long. The V and J ends lost 2 bases and 0 bases respectively, with 6 bases between them. The CDR3: CASSFRGSYNEQFF. DNA for the CDR3: TGTGCCAGCAGCTTTAGGGGCTCCTACAATGAGCAGTTCTTC. The full variable domain, in which reference TRBV5-4 and TRBJ2-1 provide the parts outside the CDR3, is ETGVTQSPTHLIKTRGQQVTLRCSSQSGHNTVSWYQQALGQGPQFIFQYYREEENGRGNFPPRFSGLQFPNYSSELNVNALELDDSALYLCASSFRGSYNEQFFGPGTRLTVL.

The rearrangement joins TRBV19 to TRBJ2-1, with a possible D match to TRBD2 (5 bases). V was clipped by 9 bases and J by 5 bases, with 23 bases between them. The CDR3 is 16 residues long. The germline gives CDR1 LNHDA, CDR2 SQIVND (reference sequence). Written as DNA, the CDR3 is TGTGCCAGCAGCCAACTCTTGGGCCTCGGGGACAATGAGCAGTTCTTC. It yields the protein CASSQLLGLGDNEQFF.

A single count supports this clone. The rearrangement uses TRBV18 and TRBJ2-2, with 7 bases identical to TRBD1. CDR1 and CDR2 (germline): KGHSH, LQKENI. V shed 6 bases, J shed 5 bases, and the junction held 9 bases outside the gene matches. The CDR3 is 15 amino acids. The CDR3 DNA follows: TGTGCCAGCTCCCCAAGACAGGGAGTAACCGGGGAGCTGTTTTTT. As protein: CASSPRQGVTGELFF.

This chain joins TRBV5-1 and TRBJ1-1, with 8 bases matching TRBD1. V was pared by 7 bases and J by 2 bases, with 7 bases of the junction left unmatched. Looked up from germline, CDR1 is SGHRS and CDR2 is YFSETQ. The CDR3 consists of 14 residues. CDR3 region: CASVKGQANTEAFF. The CDR3 region has the DNA TGCGCCAGCGTCAAGGGACAGGCTAACACTGAAGCTTTCTTT. Looking up the rest from reference TRBV5-1 and TRBJ1-1 gives the full variable domain: KAGVTQTPRYLIKTRGQQVTLSCSPISGHRSVSWYQQTPGQGLQFLFEYFSETQRNKGNFPGRFSGRQFSNSRSEMNVSTLELGDSALYLCASVKGQANTEAFFGQGTRLTVV.

This clone was picked up a small number of times. The chain has TRBV11-2 and TRBJ2-5, with no clear D. Trimming took off 1 base at V and 5 bases at J, with 8 bases between the two ends. This CDR3 contains 13 residues. Germline V lookup: CDR1 SGHAT, CDR2 FQNNGV. CDR3 in amino acids: CASSLVREETQYF. CDR3 bases: TGTGCCAGCAGCTTAGTCCGCGAGGAGACCCAGTACTTC.

This clone was recorded a few times. J is TRBJ2-5 and V is TRBV5-1; TRBD2 matches at 13 bases. V dropped 2 bases and J dropped 5; count of bases not matched to a gene: 6. CDR1 and CDR2 (germline): SGHRS, YFSETQ. The CDR3 covers 16 residues. The CDR3 loop is CASSLTSGRATETQYF. The CDR3 coding sequence is TGCGCCAGCAGCTTAACTAGCGGGAGGGCGACGGAGACCCAGTACTTC. Together with reference TRBV5-1 and TRBJ2-5, the CDR3 gives the full variable domain: KAGVTQTPRYLIKTRGQQVTLSCSPISGHRSVSWYQQTPGQGLQFLFEYFSETQRNKGNFPGRFSGRQFSNSRSEMNVSTLELGDSALYLCASSLTSGRATETQYFGPGTRLLVL.

This clone came up a few times. The rearrangement links TRBV21-1 to TRBJ2-7; TRBD2 is the table's D call, not checked against the DNA. TRBV21-1 is a pseudogene locus. The CDR3 spans 15 residues. CDR3 region: CASSKEETSGYEQYF. The CDR3 DNA reads TGTGCCAGCAGCAAAGAGGAGACTAGCGGGTACGAGCAGTACTTC.

The chain joins TRBV9 to TRBJ2-7; D is uncertain. CDR1 SGDLS and CDR2 YYNGEE come from the germline V gene. This CDR3 is built from 10 residues. The germline V and J ends were trimmed by 4 bases and 9 bases, with 8 bases remaining between them. The CDR3 nucleotides read TGTGCCAGCAGCACCCTACGGCAGTACTTC. Protein sequence: CASSTLRQYF.

Only a few counts were recorded for this clone. The V and J genes are TRBV30 and TRBJ2-1, with D hard to call. V was pared by 6 bases and J by 12 bases, with 15 bases between. Germline V lookup: CDR1 GTSNPN, CDR2 SVGIG (reference sequence). This CDR3 contains 11 residues. CDR3 sequence reads: CACTAASVQFF. For the CDR3, the DNA is TGTGCCTGTACCGCGGCCTCCGTGCAGTTCTTC.

V usage is TRBV10-3 and J usage is TRBJ2-6; 12 nucleotides agree with TRBD2. Losses at the gene ends were 3 bases for V and 0 bases for J; bases not matched to a gene: 6. This CDR3 contains 19 residues. The germline V gene encodes CDR1 ENHRY and CDR2 SYGVKD. CDR3 residues: CAISDASGRAGSGANVLTF. CDR3 sequence (DNA): TGTGCCATCAGTGATGCTAGCGGGAGGGCCGGCTCTGGGGCCAACGTCCTGACTTTC.